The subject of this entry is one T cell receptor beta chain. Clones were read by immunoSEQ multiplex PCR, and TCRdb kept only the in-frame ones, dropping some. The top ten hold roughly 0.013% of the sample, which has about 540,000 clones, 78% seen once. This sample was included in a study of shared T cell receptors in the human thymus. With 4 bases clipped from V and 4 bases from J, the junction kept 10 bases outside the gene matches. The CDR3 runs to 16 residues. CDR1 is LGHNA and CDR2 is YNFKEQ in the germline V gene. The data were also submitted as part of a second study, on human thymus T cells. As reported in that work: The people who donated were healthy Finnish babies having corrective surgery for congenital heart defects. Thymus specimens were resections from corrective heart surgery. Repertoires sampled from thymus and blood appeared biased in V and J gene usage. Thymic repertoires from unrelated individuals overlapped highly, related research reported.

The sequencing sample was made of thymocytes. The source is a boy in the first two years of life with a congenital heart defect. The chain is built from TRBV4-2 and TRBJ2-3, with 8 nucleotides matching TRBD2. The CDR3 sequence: CASSPLLSGTADTQYF. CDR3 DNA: TGTGCCAGCAGCCCTCTCCTTAGCGGGACCGCAGATACGCAGTATTTT.